This T cell receptor (beta chain) originates from a study of identical twins (dated by TCRdb to 2015 to 2016). Regarding the study in general: To test whether fetal clonotypes persist, this study deep-sequenced TCR alpha and beta repertoires from monozygotic twins, from unrelated adults of various ages, and from cord blood. To rule out contamination, replicate twin experiments were performed at different times with different library preparation protocols. Broader findings and caveats from the paper: Because the same donors could not be followed over many years, the conclusions depended on cross-sectional statistical analysis. Recombination models systematically underestimated out-of-frame TCR alpha sharing in monozygotic twins but agreed with sharing between unrelated individuals. Out-of-frame TCR alpha sequences shared between twins showed an excess of low generation-probability sequences compared with coincidental sharing between unrelated individuals. A weaker excess of twin sharing was found in beta out-of-frame sequences because the signal-to-noise ratio was lowered by fewer shared sequences. Zero-insertion analyses could be partly confounded by invariant T cells such as MAIT and iNKT, though diverse VJ usage argued against such confounding for most clonotypes. Abundant cord blood beta clonotypes carried fewer insertions; young adult naive repertoires showed a weaker similar trend, while memory repertoires showed none.

Library preparation employed 5' RACE. The listed sequencing device is Illumina HiSeq 2000. Template switching introduced a universal primer binding site; the final cDNA contained a unique molecular identifier, enabling accurate counting of TCR cDNA molecules. Specific primers in the conserved constant-segment region were used to synthesize first-strand cDNA for the TCR alpha and beta chains. Each cDNA library was double barcoded, with a SMART-Mk sample barcode plus Illumina barcodes, to control for contamination. TruSeq adapter sequences, together with Illumina sample barcodes, were added in two successive PCR steps. TCR alpha and beta cDNA libraries were sequenced on the Illumina HiSeq platform with custom primers. The paper's data handling went like this. Unique molecular identifiers were extracted from raw reads with MiGEC, and CDR3 positions were determined with MiXCR. Recombination models were inferred per individual with the repgenHMM and IGoR tools using an EM algorithm. Shared clonotypes were analyzed with the tcR package in R, and sharing was normalized by the product of cloneset sizes. Out-of-frame nonproductive sequences were analyzed to study raw recombination free of thymic and clonal selection effects. TCRdb cleaned the public reads at Q25 with fastp, built clones with MiXCR and kept in-frame beta chains. Merged by CDR3 protein, the rows form single entries marked with the most common genes and DNA. It is TCRdb's table, rather than the study itself, that gives the V and J calls and clone size. Here the sample has under 300,000 distinct CDR3 sequences; roughly an eighth occur a single time. The ten largest account for approximately 8.8% of the sample.

Only healthy Caucasian donors were included. Miltenyi CD45RO+ enrichment and human naive T-cell isolation kits were used to isolate memory (CD45RO+) and naive T cells from PBMC. This clonotype came up a few times. It lacks a known antigen. Per-base qualities were not stored, and no clone one base away is much larger. The germline V and J ends show losses of 5 bases and 4 bases respectively, and no gene match explains 4 bases of the junction. Its CDR3 holds 14 amino acids, cysteine through phenylalanine. Kept here is only the CDR3 DNA, which spans 42 bases and is read in frame from base 1. Rearrangement joined TRBV12-3 or TRBV12-4 to TRBJ2-1, with TRBD1 identical over 8 junction bases. This clonotype was sampled from a woman aged 18-30 years in good health. The sequencing input was memory (CD45RO+) T cells sorted from blood. The sample's cell subset or site, from its label and the paper: CD45RO+ enriched T cells. The CDR3 is CASSIRQGYNEQFF. The nucleotides read TGTGCCAGCAGTATAAGACAGGGGTACAATGAGCAGTTCTTC.